The T cell receptor beta chain described here comes from a study of blood T cell repertoires in COVID-19. CDR1 and CDR2 from the germline V gene are ENHRY and SYGVKD. The CDR3 extends over 14 amino acids. Trimming took 3 bases from V and 5 from J, leaving 13 bases between them. Using immunoSEQ multiplex PCR, the repertoire was profiled, and TCRdb retains in-frame clones only, with some absent. The data contain more than 95,000 clones, around 79% of them seen just once; the ten biggest clones take up about 2.5%. The specimen was peripheral blood. The V call is TRBV10-3, the J call TRBJ1-1, with a possible D match to TRBD1 (5 bases). The source of this sequence is a man in his fifties with acute or convalescent COVID-19. This chain's CDR3 is CAISEGARGTEAFF. The CDR3 bases are TGTGCCATCAGTGAAGGGGCCCGGGGGACTGAAGCTTTCTTT.